Listed below are T cell receptor beta chains from one sample, sequenced in a study of T-cell reconstitution after alpha-beta-depleted transplantation in children. TCRdb re-called the PCR reads through MiXCR, storing one row per CDR3 protein. This table has about 1,000,000 distinct CDR3 sequences, 25% to 35% appearing once. The starting material was PBMCs, mostly from graft donor cells, obtained 360 days after TCRalphabeta/CD19-depleted stem cell transplant. The receptors come from a boy younger than two who had a stem cell transplant for SCID, so the T cells may come from the graft donor. CDR3s include the opening cysteine and the closing phenylalanine or tryptophan. The D gene is left open where the match is weak. Size values are once, few and many counts, or a class for expanded clones, and some rows have none.

>many|.|TRBJ2-1|TRBV12-3/TRBV12-4
CASSHPAGPSYNEQFF
TGTGCCAGCAGTCACCCAGCGGGTCCCTCCTACAATGAGCAGTTCTTC
>many|TRBD2|TRBJ2-3|TRBV10-3
CAISEGTSGTDTQYF
TGTGCCATCAGTGAAGGGACTAGCGGGACAGATACGCAGTATTTT
>.|.|TRBJ2-7|TRBV20-1
CSAPGHSKEQYF
TGCAGTGCGCCGGGTCACTCGAAGGAGCAGTACTTC
>.|.|TRBJ2-4|TRBV5-1
CASSLEKGHIQYF
TGCGCCAGCAGCTTGGAGAAGGGGCACATTCAGTACTTC
>few|TRBD2|TRBJ2-1|TRBV24-1
CATSDPRGGGFNEQFF
TGTGCCACCAGTGACCCGAGGGGCGGGGGGTTCAATGAGCAGTTCTTC
>.|.|TRBJ2-2|TRBV9
CASSPRAGNTGELFF
TGTGCCAGCAGCCCCCGAGCCGGAAACACCGGGGAGCTGTTTTTT
>.|.|TRBJ2-3|TRBV6-1
CASSPAGRRIPSTDTQYF
TGTGCCAGCAGCCCGGCGGGGAGACGGATCCCTAGCACAGATACGCAGTATTTT
>few|TRBD1|TRBJ2-7|TRBV6-1
CASKAFLDRNYEQYF
TGTGCCAGCAAGGCCTTCCTGGACAGGAACTACGAGCAGTACTTC
>.|.|TRBJ2-3|TRBV5-1
CASSLAAGDTQYF
TGCGCCAGCAGCTTGGCGGCGGGCGATACGCAGTATTTT
>.|.|TRBJ2-5|TRBV20-1
CSASGLAWGRQETQYF
TGCAGTGCTAGTGGTCTAGCTTGGGGCCGGCAAGAGACCCAGTACTTC
>.|.|TRBJ1-5|TRBV20-1
CSAGAGNQPQHF
TGCAGTGCTGGCGCAGGGAATCAGCCCCAGCATTTT
>few|TRBD2|TRBJ2-1|TRBV6-2/TRBV6-3
CASSYGGGGAVREQFF
TGTGCCAGCAGTTACGGTGGCGGGGGGGCAGTTCGTGAGCAGTTCTTC
>few|TRBD2|TRBJ2-5|TRBV6-5
CASSYSGLAETQETQYF
TGTGCCAGCAGTTACTCCGGACTAGCGGAAACCCAAGAGACCCAGTACTTC
>.|TRBD2|TRBJ2-5|TRBV27
CASSPAGGQYF
TGTGCCAGCAGTCCGGCGGGGGGCCAGTACTTC
>few|TRBD1|TRBJ2-1|TRBV4-3
CASSQVYRGVRYNEQFF
TGCGCCAGCAGCCAAGTATACAGGGGTGTTCGCTACAATGAGCAGTTCTTC
>.|.|TRBJ2-3|TRBV7-6
CASSPTIHTDTQYF
TGTGCCAGCAGCCCCACTATACACACAGATACGCAGTATTTT
>.|TRBD1|TRBJ2-3|TRBV7-6
CASSLRTGGSTDTQYF
TGTGCCAGCAGCCTCCGGACAGGGGGGAGCACAGATACGCAGTATTTT
>.|.|TRBJ2-5|TRBV9
CASSVEPGPRRETQYF
TGTGCCAGCAGCGTAGAACCGGGACCGCGAAGGGAGACCCAGTACTTC
>many|.|TRBJ2-2|TRBV28
CASSLIANTGELFF
TGTGCCAGCAGTTTAATAGCCAACACCGGGGAGCTGTTTTTT
>.|.|TRBJ2-7|TRBV20-1
CSATDRGGEQYF
TGCAGTGCTACGGACCGAGGGGGCGAGCAGTACTTC
>.|TRBD1|TRBJ1-1|TRBV12-5
CASGLQGPAGAFF
TGTGCTAGTGGTTTACAGGGGCCGGCTGGGGCTTTCTTT
>.|TRBD1|TRBJ1-5|TRBV5-1
CASSPGQDQYQPQHF
TGCGCCAGCAGCCCGGGACAGGACCAATATCAGCCCCAGCATTTT
>.|.|TRBJ2-7|TRBV6-1
CASSQPYKTPTYEQYF
TGTGCCAGCAGTCAACCCTACAAAACTCCGACCTACGAGCAGTACTTC
>few|TRBD1|TRBJ2-7|TRBV5-1
CASRSQPTGEKEQYF
TGCGCCAGCAGGTCACAACCGACAGGGGAGAAGGAGCAGTACTTC
>few|.|TRBJ1-2|TRBV5-6
CASRPRGFYVYTF
TGTGCCAGCAGACCGAGAGGGTTCTATGTCTACACCTTC
>.|.|TRBJ2-1|TRBV29-1
CSVVGTETYSYNEQFF
TGCAGCGTGGTGGGGACTGAAACTTACTCCTACAATGAGCAGTTCTTC
>few|.|TRBJ2-3|TRBV12-3/TRBV12-4
CASSLQASSTDTQYF
TGTGCCAGCAGTTTACAGGCTTCTAGCACAGATACGCAGTATTTT
>few|.|TRBJ2-7|TRBV7-9
CASSLSDRPYEQYF
TGTGCCAGCAGCTTATCCGACAGACCCTACGAGCAGTACTTC
>.|TRBD2|TRBJ2-1|TRBV11-2
CASSFLGGTSGGFNEQFF
TGTGCCAGCAGCTTCCTCGGGGGTACTAGCGGGGGTTTCAATGAGCAGTTCTTC
>few|.|TRBJ2-3|TRBV9
CASSVSGHLSTDTQYF
TGTGCCAGCAGCGTATCGGGCCACCTGAGCACAGATACGCAGTATTTT
>.|.|TRBJ2-7|TRBV30
CAWNPPGWYEQYF
TGTGCCTGGAACCCACCCGGATGGTACGAGCAGTACTTC
>few|TRBD2|TRBJ2-1|TRBV12-3/TRBV12-4
CASSLWKRGGRDEQFF
TGTGCCAGCAGTTTATGGAAGCGGGGGGGCCGAGATGAGCAGTTCTTC
>few|TRBD2|TRBJ2-1|TRBV30
CALDWGGNSYNEQFF
TGTGCACTGGACTGGGGGGGGAACTCCTACAATGAGCAGTTCTTC
>few|TRBD1|TRBJ2-7|TRBV4-1
CASSGKTGYNEQYF
TGCGCCAGCAGCGGGAAGACAGGGTACAACGAGCAGTACTTC
>.|.|TRBJ2-3|TRBV12-3/TRBV12-4
CASSPLVDTQYF
TGTGCCAGCAGTCCCCTGGTGGATACGCAGTATTTT
>.|.|TRBJ2-6|TRBV4-2
CASSQWLDVGSGANVLTF
TGTGCCAGCAGCCAATGGTTGGATGTAGGCTCTGGGGCCAACGTCCTGACTTTC
>.|TRBD1|TRBJ2-5|TRBV12-3/TRBV12-4
CASSHTRDRQIQETQYF
TGTGCCAGCAGCCATACCCGGGACAGACAGATTCAAGAGACCCAGTACTTC
>.|.|TRBJ2-2|TRBV5-1
CASSAGIISGELFF
TGCGCCAGCAGCGCCGGGATTATTTCCGGGGAGCTGTTTTTT
>.|.|TRBJ2-1|TRBV5-1
CASSARGPEGQFF
TGCGCCAGCAGTGCTCGGGGGCCTGAGGGGCAGTTCTTC
>.|.|TRBJ1-5|TRBV20-1
CSASGQYSNQPQHF
TGCAGTGCTAGTGGGCAGTATAGCAATCAGCCCCAGCATTTT
>many|.|TRBJ2-1|TRBV27
CASSSQSSYNEQFF
TGTGCCAGCAGTTCCCAAAGCTCCTACAATGAGCAGTTCTTC
>few|TRBD1|TRBJ2-7|TRBV29-1
CSVADRVYEQYF
TGCAGCGTTGCGGACAGGGTCTACGAGCAGTACTTC
>.|TRBD1|TRBJ2-7|TRBV12-3/TRBV12-4
CASSLFAGDRVEQYF
TGTGCCAGCAGTTTATTCGCAGGAGACAGGGTCGAGCAGTACTTC
>.|.|TRBJ2-5|TRBV13
CASSTRQPQETQYF
TGTGCCAGCAGCACCCGACAGCCCCAAGAGACCCAGTACTTC
>.|.|TRBJ2-1|TRBV7-2
CASSFLTVSNEQFF
TGTGCCAGCAGCTTTTTGACCGTATCCAATGAGCAGTTCTTC
>few|.|TRBJ1-5|TRBV12-3/TRBV12-4
CASNRDTQKNQPQHF
TGTGCCAGCAATCGGGACACTCAAAAAAATCAGCCCCAGCATTTT
>.|.|TRBJ2-3|TRBV20-1
CSASQPDTQYF
TGCAGTGCTTCGCAACCAGATACGCAGTATTTT